These 4 T cell receptor beta chains came from one sample sequenced in a study of spatial heterogeneity in lung cancer. Time point denoted: sample taken at primary tumor resection. Unsorted tumor, nontumor lung tissue or cryopreserved PBMC supplied the whole RNA. A single record per CDR3 protein comes from TCRdb applying MiXCR to the 5' RACE reads. The repertoire has about 740 distinct CDR3 sequences, about 54% of them found once; the top ten carry 20% to 25%. The source material was PBMCs, sampled at surgery. Receptors were obtained from a female donor with early-stage non-small cell lung cancer.

Comments on this clonotype: This beta chain came through as a stray read in a library set up for alpha chains, and its size says little. V gene TRBV12-3 or TRBV12-4 combines with J gene TRBJ2-7; TRBD2 agrees at 8 bases. After removal of 3 bases from V and 3 bases from J, the junction contained 4 bases not matched to a gene. CDR3 length: 14 residues. The DNA for the CDR3 is TGTGCCAGCAGTTTCCGGGAGGGCCTCTACGAGCAGTACTTC. As protein: CASSFREGLYEQYF.

The table lists this clonotype with a few counts. This beta chain is a stray sequence in a library constructed for alpha chains; its clone size is not meaningful. This chain links TRBV7-8 with TRBJ2-7; TRBD1 is a possible D gene (6 bases). Germline V lookup: CDR1 SGHVS, CDR2 FQNEAQ. Trimming took off 9 bases at V and 2 bases at J, with 11 bases between the two ends. The CDR3 runs to 12 residues. The CDR3 region is CARDRHPYEQYF. The CDR3 DNA reads TGTGCCAGAGACAGGCACCCCTACGAGCAGTACTTC.

As concerns this clonotype: A library made for alpha chains picked up this beta chain off target, so its size means little. The gene calls are TRBV20-1 and TRBJ2-1, with 8 nucleotides matching TRBD2. Germline CDR1 reads DFQATT; CDR2 reads SNEGSKA (reference sequence). CDR3 length: 16 amino acids. Trimming cost V 0 bases and J 8 bases; bases outside gene matches: 12. In DNA, the CDR3 is TGCAGTGCTAGAGATGACCCGGGACTAGTCTTCCATGAGCAGTTCTTC. Its translation is CSARDDPGLVFHEQFF.

Notes on this clonotype: With the library built for alpha chains, this beta chain is off target and its frequency is not meaningful. The chain has TRBV20-1 and TRBJ2-1; 7 bases are a match to TRBD2. The CDR3 is 17 amino acids. The V and J ends lost 6 bases and 1 base, in that order; junction bases with no gene match: 15. From germline, CDR1 is DFQATT and CDR2 SNEGSKA (reference sequence). CDR3 sequence: CSASPGLAAPSYNEQFF. For the CDR3, the DNA is TGCAGTGCCAGTCCGGGGCTAGCGGCTCCTTCCTACAATGAGCAGTTCTTC.